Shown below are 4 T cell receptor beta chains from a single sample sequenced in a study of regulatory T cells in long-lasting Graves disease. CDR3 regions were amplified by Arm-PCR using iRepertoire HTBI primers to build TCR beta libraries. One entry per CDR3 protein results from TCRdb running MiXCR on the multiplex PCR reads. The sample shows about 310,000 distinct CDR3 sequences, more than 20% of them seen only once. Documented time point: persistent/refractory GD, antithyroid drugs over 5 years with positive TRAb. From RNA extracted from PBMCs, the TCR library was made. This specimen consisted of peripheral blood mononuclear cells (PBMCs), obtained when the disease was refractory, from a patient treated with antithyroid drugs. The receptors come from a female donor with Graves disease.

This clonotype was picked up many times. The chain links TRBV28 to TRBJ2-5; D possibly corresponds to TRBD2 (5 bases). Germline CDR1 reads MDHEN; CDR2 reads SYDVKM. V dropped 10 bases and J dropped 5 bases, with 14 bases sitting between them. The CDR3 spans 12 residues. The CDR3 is CAIKAGWETQYF. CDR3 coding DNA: TGTGCCATTAAGGCGGGTTGGGAGACCCAGTACTTC. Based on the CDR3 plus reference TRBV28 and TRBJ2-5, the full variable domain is DVKVTQSSRYLVKRTGEKVFLECVQDMDHENMFWYRQDPGLGLRLIYFSYDVKMKEKGDIPEGYSVSREKKERFSLILESASTNQTSMYLCAIKAGWETQYFGPGTRLLVL.

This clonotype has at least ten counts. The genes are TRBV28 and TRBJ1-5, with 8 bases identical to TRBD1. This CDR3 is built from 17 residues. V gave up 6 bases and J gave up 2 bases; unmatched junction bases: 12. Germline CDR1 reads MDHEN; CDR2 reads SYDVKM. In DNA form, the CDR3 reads TGTGCCAGCAGGAGCAGAGGACAGGGAGATGGCAATCAGCCCCAGCATTTT. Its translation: CASRSRGQGDGNQPQHF.

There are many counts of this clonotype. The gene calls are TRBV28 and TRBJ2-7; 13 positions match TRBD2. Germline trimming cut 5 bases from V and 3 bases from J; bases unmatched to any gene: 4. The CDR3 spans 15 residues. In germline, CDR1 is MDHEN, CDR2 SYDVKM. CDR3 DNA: TGTGCCAGCAGTGCAACTAGCGGGAGGGTCTACGAGCAGTACTTC. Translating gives CASSATSGRVYEQYF.

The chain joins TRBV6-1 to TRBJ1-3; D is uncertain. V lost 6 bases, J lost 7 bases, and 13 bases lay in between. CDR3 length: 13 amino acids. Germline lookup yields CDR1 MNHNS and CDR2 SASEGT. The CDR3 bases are TGTGCCAGCAGCCCCGACCGCGGCAACACCATATATTTT. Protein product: CASSPDRGNTIYF.